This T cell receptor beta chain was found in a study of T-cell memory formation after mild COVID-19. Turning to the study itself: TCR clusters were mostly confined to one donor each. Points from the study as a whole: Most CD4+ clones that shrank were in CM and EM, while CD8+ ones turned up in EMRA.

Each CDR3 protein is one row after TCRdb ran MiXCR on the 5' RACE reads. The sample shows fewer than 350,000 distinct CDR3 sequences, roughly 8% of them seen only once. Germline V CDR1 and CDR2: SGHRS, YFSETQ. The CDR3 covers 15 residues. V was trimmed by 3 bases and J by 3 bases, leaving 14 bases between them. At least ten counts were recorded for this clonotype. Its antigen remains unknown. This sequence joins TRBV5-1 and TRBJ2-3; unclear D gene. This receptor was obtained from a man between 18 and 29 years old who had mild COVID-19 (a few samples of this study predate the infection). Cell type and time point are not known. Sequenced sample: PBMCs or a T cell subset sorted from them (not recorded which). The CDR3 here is CASSSNNWFTDTQYF. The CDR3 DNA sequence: TGCGCCAGCAGCTCCAATAATTGGTTTACAGATACGCAGTATTTT.